The rows below give T cell receptor beta chains drawn from one sample of a study of control samples from healthy donors and cancer patients. Method: immunoSEQ multiplex PCR; TCRdb's copy keeps in-frame clones and lacks some. The table lists 150,000 to 200,000 clones, about 94% of them singletons. The sample taken for sequencing was blood. These receptors originate from a woman between 55 and 75 years old in good health. Each CDR3 is given with its conserved first and last residue. The order of the fields is J gene, D gene, V gene, clone size, CDR3 DNA, CDR3 protein. A D gene is named only where the DNA matches it firmly. Not all rows give a size; the values are once, few, many and, for expanded clones, a class.

TRBJ1-5 - TRBV12-3/TRBV12-4 - TGTGCCAGCAGTTTTACGGGGGTTCAGCCCCAGCATTTT CASSFTGVQPQHF
TRBJ1-4 TRBD1 TRBV7-9 - TGTGCCAGCAGCTCGACAGGGGGTAATGAAAAACTGTTTTTT CASSSTGGNEKLFF
TRBJ1-3 - TRBV7-9 - TGTGCCAGCAGCTCCCAGGGAAACACCATATATTTT CASSSQGNTIYF
TRBJ1-3 - TRBV30 - TGTGCCTGGGGGCAAAACACCATATATTTT CAWGQNTIYF
TRBJ1-2 - TRBV9 - TGTGCCAGCAGCGTAGCTTCACAGTTGCTCTATGGCTACACCTTC CASSVASQLLYGYTF
TRBJ1-2 TRBD1 TRBV19 - TGTGCCAGTGCTGGGACAGGGTCTGGTGGCTACACCTTC CASAGTGSGGYTF
TRBJ1-5 - TRBV19 once TGTGCCAGTAGTATTTCGGGGAGTTATCAGCCCCAGCATTTT CASSISGSYQPQHF
TRBJ1-2 - TRBV2 - TGTGCCAGCAGGCAGGGATACGCCTATGGCTACACCTTC CASRQGYAYGYTF
TRBJ2-7 - TRBV3-1/TRBV3-2 - TGTGCCAGCAGCCTCGGGGTGGATAGCTCCTACGAGCAGTACTTC CASSLGVDSSYEQYF
TRBJ2-3 - TRBV6-5 - TGTGCCAGCGGGACAGATACGCAGTATTTT CASGTDTQYF
TRBJ1-2 TRBD1 TRBV5-1 once TGCGCCAGCAGATTTACTTCCGGGACAGGGGGTGGCTACACCTTC CASRFTSGTGGGYTF
TRBJ1-2 - TRBV7-2 - TGTGCCAGCAGCTCCCAACTATTCGACAGTTCGTATGGCTACACCTTC CASSSQLFDSSYGYTF
TRBJ2-6 - TRBV5-4 - TGTGCCAGCAGCTTGGAGTCCTCTGGGGCCAACGTCCTGACTTTC CASSLESSGANVLTF
TRBJ1-6 - TRBV9 - TGTGCCAGCAGCGATACCCGGACACCCCTCCACTTT CASSDTRTPLHF
TRBJ1-4 - TRBV29-1 - TGCAGCGCCCTCGGGTGGGATGAAAAACTGTTTTTT CSALGWDEKLFF
TRBJ1-5 - TRBV15 - TGTGCCACCAGCAGTCGGGTATCTCAGCCCCAGCATTTT CATSSRVSQPQHF
TRBJ1-4 - TRBV5-6 few TGTGCCAGCAGCTTCTTTAATTCTGGGGGGCTCGAGGAAAAACTGTTTTTT CASSFFNSGGLEEKLFF
TRBJ2-6 - TRBV11-2 - TGTGCCAGCAGCGAGTCCGCGGGATACTCTGGGGCCAACGTCCTGACTTTC CASSESAGYSGANVLTF
TRBJ1-3 TRBD1 TRBV7-6 once TGTGCCAGCAGCTTAGTTTACAGGGGCAGAAACACCATATATTTT CASSLVYRGRNTIYF
TRBJ1-5 TRBD1 TRBV29-1 - TGCAGCGTCGCGGGACAGGGAGATAGCAATCAGCCCCAGCATTTT CSVAGQGDSNQPQHF
TRBJ2-7 - TRBV11-3 - TGTGCCACCAGGGTCTACGAGCAGTACTTC CATRVYEQYF
TRBJ1-1 - TRBV6-5 - TGTGCCAGCAGTCTCTCCCGGGACATAAATGAAGCTTTCTTT CASSLSRDINEAFF
TRBJ1-2 - TRBV9 - TGTGCCAGCAGCGTAGGGCTGGGAAACTATGGCTACACCTTC CASSVGLGNYGYTF
TRBJ1-1 - TRBV5-4 - TGTGCCAGCAGCTTGGAGGTTACTGAAGCTTTCTTT CASSLEVTEAFF
TRBJ1-1 - TRBV5-4 once TGTGCCAGCAGCCTCATCCATAGGGACACTGAAGCTTTCTTT CASSLIHRDTEAFF
TRBJ1-6 - TRBV10-3 - TGTGCCATCAGTGCCCTGGCAGACTATAATTCACCCCTCCACTTT CAISALADYNSPLHF
TRBJ2-1 TRBD2 TRBV6-4 - TGTGCCAGCAGGGGCTTAGCGGGAAAGCAGTTCTTC CASRGLAGKQFF
TRBJ2-1 TRBD2 TRBV4-2 - TGTGCCAGCAGCCGAAGACTAGCGGAGAACTACAATGAGCAGTTCTTC CASSRRLAENYNEQFF
TRBJ2-5 TRBD2 TRBV9 once TGTGCCAGCAGCGTAGGGGCTAGCGGGGGGCGTAAGGAGACCCAGTACTTC CASSVGASGGRKETQYF
TRBJ1-5 - TRBV6-5 - TGTGCCAGCAATGTCCCAAAAGGGAATCAGCCCCAGCATTTT CASNVPKGNQPQHF
TRBJ2-7 - TRBV5-5 - TGTGCCAGCAGCTTGGCCGGGCAGACCTACGAGCAGTACTTC CASSLAGQTYEQYF
TRBJ2-7 - TRBV5-6 - TGTGCCAGCAGCATTGGACAGTACGAGCAGTACTTC CASSIGQYEQYF
TRBJ2-5 TRBD1 TRBV6-2/TRBV6-3 once TGTGCCAGCAGCCGCGGGACAGGGGTGGGGGAGACCCAGTACTTC CASSRGTGVGETQYF
TRBJ1-5 TRBD1 TRBV7-2 - TGTGCCAGCAGCCCGGGACAGGCAGTAAATCAGCCCCAGCATTTT CASSPGQAVNQPQHF
TRBJ1-2 - TRBV11-2 - TGTGCCAGCAGCTTAGAGTGGGGGATCTCTAACTATGGCTACACCTTC CASSLEWGISNYGYTF
TRBJ2-2 - TRBV2 - TGTGCCAGCAAGGTAATAGCGAAGGACACCGGGGAGCTGTTTTTT CASKVIAKDTGELFF
TRBJ1-5 - TRBV7-2 - TGTGCCAGCAGCTTAGGATGGTCGGGGCCCCAGCATTTT CASSLGWSGPQHF
TRBJ2-1 TRBD2 TRBV2 - TGTGCCAGCAGTTCCGGGACTAGTTTTGAGCAGTTCTTC CASSSGTSFEQFF
TRBJ2-1 - TRBV6-5 - TGTGCCAGCAGTTACACCGGGACTTCAGGTCATGAGCAGTTCTTC CASSYTGTSGHEQFF
TRBJ2-1 - TRBV20-1 - TGCAGTGCTAGAGATCAGGTCGAGCAGTTCTTC CSARDQVEQFF
TRBJ2-7 - TRBV4-1 - TGCGCCAGCAGCCAACATATGCAGGGGGGCTACGAGCAGTACTTC CASSQHMQGGYEQYF
TRBJ2-2 - TRBV5-6 - TGTGCCAGCAGCTTGGCAGGTGGTGTCGGAAACACCGGGGAGCTGTTTTTT CASSLAGGVGNTGELFF
TRBJ2-1 - TRBV21-1 - TGTGCCAGCAGCAATGTGTTTCCTGCACATTGGTCCTACAGGGGACCAAACTCCTACAATGAGCAGTTCTTC CASSNVFPAHWSYRGPNSYNEQFF
TRBJ2-1 TRBD1 TRBV5-6 - TGTGCCAGCAGCTACGACAGGGGTGAGTTTTCGGGTGAGCAGTTCTTC CASSYDRGEFSGEQFF
TRBJ1-5 - TRBV16 once TGTGCCAGCAGCAAAATTCACAACCAGTATAATAGCAATCAGCCCCAGCATTTT CASSKIHNQYNSNQPQHF
TRBJ2-2 TRBD2 TRBV6-5 - TGTGCCAGCAGTTTTAGCGGGGACGGGGAGCTGTTTTTT CASSFSGDGELFF
TRBJ2-1 - TRBV4-1 - TGCGCCAGCAGCGACCTTGGGGGGGGGCCCAAATACAATGAGCAGTTCTTC CASSDLGGGPKYNEQFF
TRBJ2-5 TRBD2 TRBV10-3 once TGTGCCATCAATAATGCGGGACTAGGAAAGGCTCGAGAGACCCAGTACTTC CAINNAGLGKARETQYF
TRBJ2-4 TRBD2 TRBV5-4 - TGTGCCAGCAGCCCACGGACTAGCGGGGGAAACATTCAGTACTTC CASSPRTSGGNIQYF